A selection of T cell receptor beta chains follows, all from one sample in a study of blood T cell repertoires in COVID-19. Repertoires were generated with immunoSEQ multiplex PCR, while TCRdb's copy carries only in-frame clones and drops some. The repertoire holds approximately 210,000 clones, with roughly 81% as singletons. The sequenced sample consisted of peripheral blood. These receptors were collected from a woman in her 70s with active or convalescent COVID-19. Each CDR3 is given with its conserved first and last residue. A D gene is named only where the DNA matches it firmly. Not every row has a clone size; where given, it reads once, few, many or a size class.

TRBJ2-7,-,-,TRBV7-9,CASSLATAYEQYF,TGTGCCAGCAGCTTAGCAACTGCCTACGAGCAGTACTTC
TRBJ2-5,TRBD1,-,TRBV19,CASSLQGAKETQYF,TGTGCCAGTAGCCTACAGGGGGCCAAAGAGACCCAGTACTTC
TRBJ1-2,-,-,TRBV18,CASSPPGGLIYGYTF,TGTGCCAGCTCACCACCGGGGGGGCTCATCTATGGCTACACCTTC
TRBJ1-2,-,-,TRBV6-5,CASSYGGSDGYTF,TGTGCCAGCAGTTACGGAGGATCCGATGGCTACACCTTC
TRBJ2-5,TRBD2,once,TRBV6-2/TRBV6-3,CASSFSGSIAETQYF,TGTGCCAGCAGTTTTAGCGGGAGTATCGCAGAGACCCAGTACTTC
TRBJ2-3,-,-,TRBV9,CASSVGASPSTDTQYF,TGTGCCAGCAGCGTAGGGGCTAGCCCTAGCACAGATACGCAGTATTTT
TRBJ2-3,TRBD1,-,TRBV24-1,CATSAWDRVADTQYF,TGTGCCACCAGTGCATGGGACAGGGTGGCAGATACGCAGTATTTT
TRBJ2-1,TRBD2,once,TRBV3-1/TRBV3-2,CASSQGGLAGGFSYNEQFF,TGTGCCAGCAGCCAAGGGGGACTAGCGGGAGGGTTTTCCTACAATGAGCAGTTCTTC
TRBJ2-4,-,-,TRBV3-1/TRBV3-2,CASSQPRQINIQYF,TGTGCCAGCAGCCAACCCCGACAGATAAACATTCAGTACTTC
TRBJ1-1,-,-,TRBV12-1,CASSSRRGKRRNTEAFF,TGTGCCAGCAGCTCACGGCGGGGTAAAAGACGGAACACTGAAGCTTTCTTT
TRBJ2-1,TRBD2,-,TRBV28,CATGAGGTNEQFF,TGTGCCACCGGGGCGGGAGGGACGAATGAGCAGTTCTTC
TRBJ1-2,-,-,TRBV30,CAWSATTTALNYGYTF,TGTGCCTGGAGTGCAACGACGACAGCTTTGAACTATGGCTACACCTTC
TRBJ2-1,TRBD2,-,TRBV19,CASSIGTSGRASNEQFF,TGTGCCAGTAGTATAGGGACTAGCGGGAGGGCCTCCAATGAGCAGTTCTTC
TRBJ1-2,-,-,TRBV9,CASSAARDIANYGYTF,TGTGCCAGCAGCGCGGCACGGGACATAGCTAACTATGGCTACACCTTC
TRBJ2-3,-,-,TRBV5-1,CASSSPSDTQYF,TGCGCCAGCAGCTCCCCTTCGGATACGCAGTATTTT
TRBJ1-2,TRBD1,few,TRBV15,CATSRDRAWGYTF,TGTGCCACCAGCAGGGACAGGGCATGGGGCTACACCTTC
TRBJ2-3,-,-,TRBV6-5,CASEGLTSTDTQYF,TGTGCCAGCGAGGGACTCACTTCCACAGATACGCAGTATTTT
TRBJ1-4,TRBD1,-,TRBV7-2,CASSVDRGSEKLFF,TGTGCCAGCAGCGTAGACAGGGGTAGCGAAAAACTGTTTTTT
TRBJ2-3,-,-,TRBV5-1,CASSFPGVDTQYF,TGCGCCAGCAGCTTCCCGGGAGTAGATACGCAGTATTTT
TRBJ1-1,-,-,TRBV5-5,CASSPDRREAFF,TGTGCCAGCAGCCCCGACAGGCGTGAAGCTTTCTTT
TRBJ1-1,-,-,TRBV19,CASRFGTRNTEAFF,TGTGCCAGTCGGTTCGGTACCCGGAACACTGAAGCTTTCTTT
TRBJ1-1,TRBD1,-,TRBV7-9,CASSSPDRGTEAFF,TGTGCCAGCAGCTCCCCCGACAGGGGCACTGAAGCTTTCTTT
TRBJ1-1,-,many,TRBV11-3,CASSQSGRGASEAFF,TGTGCCAGCAGCCAATCCGGGCGGGGGGCGTCTGAAGCTTTCTTT
TRBJ2-3,-,-,TRBV4-1,CASSRGDTQYF,TGCGCCAGCAGCCGCGGGGATACGCAGTATTTT
TRBJ2-7,-,-,TRBV28,CASSLTDEQYF,TGTGCCAGCAGTTTGACAGATGAGCAGTACTTC
TRBJ2-1,TRBD2,-,TRBV5-1,CASSLATSGSFNEQFF,TGCGCCAGCAGCTTGGCGACTAGCGGGAGTTTCAATGAGCAGTTCTTC
TRBJ2-1,TRBD1,once,TRBV5-8,CASSLGTGGDEQFF,TGTGCCAGCAGCTTAGGGACAGGGGGCGATGAGCAGTTCTTC
TRBJ2-2,-,-,TRBV5-1,CASSWALDGELFF,TGCGCCAGCAGCTGGGCCTTGGACGGGGAGCTGTTTTTT
TRBJ2-7,TRBD2,-,TRBV18,CASSPSSGPRSYEQYF,TGTGCCAGCTCACCTTCTAGCGGGCCTCGCTCCTACGAGCAGTACTTC
TRBJ2-1,TRBD2,-,TRBV19,CASRSLAGSYNEQFF,TGTGCCAGTAGGTCACTAGCGGGAAGCTACAATGAGCAGTTCTTC
TRBJ2-2,-,-,TRBV2,CASKPQLVGGGELFF,TGTGCCAGCAAGCCACAACTAGTAGGTGGGGGGGAGCTGTTTTTT
TRBJ2-5,TRBD1,-,TRBV29-1,CSVAGTAETQYF,TGCAGCGTTGCTGGGACAGCTGAGACCCAGTACTTC
TRBJ2-7,TRBD2,-,TRBV18,CASSRAGVREQYF,TGTGCCAGCTCACGAGCGGGAGTACGTGAGCAGTACTTC
TRBJ2-7,TRBD2,-,TRBV5-5,CASSPTGAGGEQYF,TGTGCCAGCAGCCCAACTGGGGCGGGGGGGGAGCAGTACTTC
TRBJ2-1,-,once,TRBV12-2,CASRLGRLAGFYNEQFF,TGTGCAAGTCGCTTAGGAAGACTAGCGGGATTCTACAATGAGCAGTTCTTC
TRBJ1-5,-,-,TRBV15,CATSRRQNQPQHF,TGTGCCACCAGCAGGAGACAGAATCAGCCCCAGCATTTT
TRBJ2-6,-,-,TRBV4-1,CASSQGVLAGAGANVLTF,TGCGCCAGCAGCCAAGGCGTCCTAGCAGGCGCCGGGGCCAACGTCCTGACTTTC
TRBJ2-2,TRBD2,-,TRBV24-1,CATSDGLAVSGELFF,TGTGCCACCAGTGATGGACTAGCCGTCTCCGGGGAGCTGTTTTTT
TRBJ2-7,TRBD2,-,TRBV18,CASSRTSGSYEQYF,TGTGCCAGCTCAAGGACTAGCGGGAGTTACGAGCAGTACTTC
TRBJ2-2,TRBD1,-,TRBV28,CAGQGVPTGELFF,TGTGCCGGACAGGGGGTACCCACCGGGGAGCTGTTTTTT
TRBJ1-2,-,many,TRBV6-5,CASSLSGTIDGYTF,TGTGCCAGCAGTCTCTCAGGAACCATAGATGGCTACACCTTC
TRBJ2-1,-,-,TRBV29-1,CSVESRSSYNEQFF,TGCAGCGTTGAGTCCCGGAGCTCCTACAATGAGCAGTTCTTC
TRBJ2-3,TRBD1,once,TRBV5-1,CASSLGTAEGTQYF,TGCGCCAGCAGCCTCGGGACAGCCGAGGGTACGCAGTATTTT
TRBJ1-1,-,-,TRBV18,CASSPGQTTEAFF,TGTGCCAGCTCACCCGGACAAACGACTGAAGCTTTCTTT
TRBJ2-7,-,-,TRBV5-4,CASSLVGRGYEQYF,TGTGCCAGCAGCTTGGTAGGCCGGGGCTACGAGCAGTACTTC
TRBJ2-5,-,-,TRBV7-9,CASSSGLQETQYF,TGTGCCAGCAGCTCTGGGCTCCAAGAGACCCAGTACTTC
TRBJ1-6,-,few,TRBV27,CASSLGQGYSSPLHF,TGTGCCAGCAGTTTGGGGCAGGGGTATAGTTCACCCCTCCACTTT
TRBJ1-1,TRBD1,-,TRBV5-1,CASSLVPGQGALNTEAFF,TGCGCCAGCAGCTTGGTCCCGGGACAGGGGGCTTTGAACACTGAAGCTTTCTTT
TRBJ1-5,-,-,TRBV5-1,CASSLGPTPGQPQHF,TGCGCCAGCAGCTTAGGTCCAACGCCGGGGCAGCCCCAGCATTTT
TRBJ1-2,-,-,TRBV5-4,CASSSDSNYGYTF,TGTGCCAGCAGCTCCGACAGTAACTATGGCTACACCTTC
TRBJ2-7,TRBD2,-,TRBV5-1,CASTLAGSYEQYF,TGCGCCAGCACATTAGCGGGATCCTACGAGCAGTACTTC
TRBJ2-2,TRBD2,-,TRBV12-3/TRBV12-4,CASNRGGTGELFF,TGTGCCAGCAATCGCGGGGGCACCGGGGAGCTGTTTTTT
TRBJ1-2,TRBD1,-,TRBV9,CASSRTGVGYTF,TGTGCCAGCAGCCGTACAGGGGTTGGCTACACCTTC